These T cell receptor beta chains were read from a single sample in a study of CD8 T cells in Susac syndrome. One entry per CDR3 protein results from TCRdb running MiXCR on the immunoSEQ multiplex PCR reads. The sample records 400,000 or so distinct CDR3 sequences, roughly 85% being singletons. Sample: CD8+ T cells from PBMCs. These receptors originate from a human donor with multiple sclerosis. Each CDR3 is given without its conserved first and last residue. Fields, in order: J gene, V gene, CDR3 protein.

J: TRBJ1-6; V: TRBV27; CDR3: ASSTGGGFYNSPLH
J: TRBJ2-5; V: TRBV27; CDR3: ASSLGTGIDETQY
J: TRBJ2-2; V: TRBV27; CDR3: ASQVVSTGELF
J: TRBJ2-1; V: TRBV30; CDR3: AWNDWGLDNEQF
J: TRBJ1-5; V: TRBV5-6; CDR3: ASSRLPQGDGNQPQH
J: TRBJ1-1; V: TRBV12-3/TRBV12-4; CDR3: ASSLGAVTEAF
J: TRBJ2-1; V: TRBV7-7; CDR3: ASSLEAAGAYNEQF
J: TRBJ2-3; V: TRBV6-5; CDR3: ASSYYTSGGTDTQY
J: TRBJ1-1; V: TRBV10-2; CDR3: ASRDETEAF
J: TRBJ1-1; V: TRBV20-1; CDR3: SASYQGVRTEAF
J: TRBJ1-2; V: TRBV19; CDR3: ASSSTTQGANYGYT
J: TRBJ2-7; V: TRBV5-6; CDR3: ASSLVPGGEQY
J: TRBJ1-1; V: TRBV2; CDR3: ASSVNPGTEAF
J: TRBJ2-1; V: TRBV7-9; CDR3: ASSSTNTGTPNEQF
J: TRBJ2-1; V: TRBV5-4; CDR3: ASSGLAGGRNEQF
J: TRBJ2-1; V: TRBV6-1; CDR3: ASSLGQRPGNGEQF
J: TRBJ1-1; V: TRBV10-3; CDR3: AISEWTGEKGPEAF
J: TRBJ2-7; V: TRBV6-1; CDR3: ASSETSGNPHEQY
J: TRBJ2-5; V: TRBV28; CDR3: ASSGGDRVSGETQY
J: TRBJ2-5; V: TRBV4-1; CDR3: ASSQEASGSETQY
J: TRBJ2-1; V: TRBV20-1; CDR3: SARPTSYNEQF
J: TRBJ2-2; V: TRBV28; CDR3: ASSLWGGSPGELF
J: TRBJ1-1; V: TRBV20-1; CDR3: SARDRQGANTEAF
J: TRBJ2-7; V: TRBV18; CDR3: ASSPKGPDLDEQY
J: TRBJ2-7; V: TRBV20-1; CDR3: SAREGGEQY
J: TRBJ1-3; V: TRBV29-1; CDR3: SVGEGPGNTIY
J: TRBJ2-1; V: TRBV27; CDR3: ASSLSAVTEQF
J: TRBJ2-2; V: TRBV27; CDR3: ASSLSHDTGELF
J: TRBJ2-7; V: TRBV4-1; CDR3: ASSQVRGEQY
J: TRBJ2-7; V: TRBV12-3/TRBV12-4; CDR3: ASSHPTEPSGRAYEQY
J: TRBJ1-1; V: TRBV28; CDR3: ASRPDNTEAF
J: TRBJ2-5; V: TRBV4-1; CDR3: ASSRPGGSETQY
J: TRBJ1-2; V: TRBV29-1; CDR3: SVVMDYGYT
J: TRBJ2-1; V: TRBV28; CDR3: ASSPGGGFENEQF
J: TRBJ1-6; V: TRBV27; CDR3: ASSLSGGQGSYNSPLH
J: TRBJ1-5; V: TRBV12-3/TRBV12-4; CDR3: ASSSQGRYQPQH
J: TRBJ2-1; V: TRBV27; CDR3: ASSLLGGRFNEQF
J: TRBJ2-3; V: TRBV29-1; CDR3: SVEGQGTDTQY
J: TRBJ1-3; V: TRBV6-2/TRBV6-3; CDR3: ASSYEGDASGNTIY
J: TRBJ2-1; V: TRBV5-1; CDR3: ASSYGSGSNEQF
J: TRBJ2-1; V: TRBV9; CDR3: ASSNLPGQGKTSGREEGEQF
J: TRBJ1-2; V: TRBV18; CDR3: ASSPTGPNYGYT
J: TRBJ2-1; V: TRBV12-3/TRBV12-4; CDR3: ASSFDGRAVEQF
J: TRBJ2-3; V: TRBV27; CDR3: ASSSGGRADTQY
J: TRBJ1-6; V: TRBV18; CDR3: ASSDTYNSPLH
J: TRBJ2-3; V: TRBV29-1; CDR3: SVDADTFTDTQY
J: TRBJ2-1; V: TRBV6-5; CDR3: ASSYSNPGLAGSEQF
J: TRBJ2-7; V: TRBV27; CDR3: ASSFGGMDEQY
J: TRBJ2-3; V: TRBV5-1; CDR3: ASSLALGAPDTDTQY
J: TRBJ2-3; V: TRBV7-9; CDR3: ASSLLGGRTASTDTQY
J: TRBJ2-6; V: TRBV6-5; CDR3: ASSYLWSPRGPSSGANVLT
J: TRBJ2-6; V: TRBV11-2; CDR3: ASSSPRGPGANVLT
J: TRBJ2-7; V: TRBV15; CDR3: ATSRDPHEQY
J: TRBJ2-7; V: TRBV7-9; CDR3: ASSLVSSGSITYEQY